This TCR beta chain was sequenced during a study of radiotherapy plus CTLA-4 blockade in lung cancer (dated by TCRdb to between 2018 and 2020). Some background on the complete study: Objective responses occurred in 18% of enrolled patients, and about 30% achieved disease control.

The study evaluated CTLA-4 blockade (ipilimumab) given together with focal radiation therapy in patients who had chemo-refractory metastatic non-small-cell lung cancer. Study-wide conclusions, independent of this receptor: After treatment with radiotherapy and ipilimumab, TCR clones that originated in tumors expanded in peripheral blood. The strongest predictors of response, as reported, were early dynamic changes in blood T cell clones along with a rise in serum interferon-beta after radiation.

As to this clone: What antigen it recognizes has not been identified. Per-nucleotide qualities are absent, and no much larger clonotype sits a single base away.

Library generation was performed with the immunoSEQ multiplex PCR assay. TCRdb re-hosts the immuneACCESS table, in-frame sequences only. Its copies lack some clones; in the studies checked, an unresolved V gene accounts for under half of them, and the cause for the rest is not known. The sample records 65,000 to 100,000 clones, roughly four fifths of which are singletons. Of the sample, 0.82% is held by the ten largest clones. The junction carries 13 bases between V and J, which are trimmed by 3 bases and 1 base respectively. Based on the germline V gene, the CDR1 and CDR2 sequences are SGDLS and YYNGEE. The CDR3 contains 15 residues, cysteine and phenylalanine counted. Of the read, only the CDR3 DNA is kept; its 45 bases are in frame from base 1.

This receptor chain uses TRBV9 and TRBJ1-1; the D region possibly corresponds to TRBD1 (6 bases align). This material consisted of peripheral blood, taken from a patient treated with radiotherapy plus ipilimumab. The TCR comes from a human donor with non-small cell lung cancer who had stable disease on radiotherapy plus ipilimumab. The DNA sequence is TGTGCCAGCAGCGCCGGCCACAGGGAGAACACTGAAGCTTTCTTT. Translated, this is CASSAGHRENTEAFF.